The 8 T cell receptor beta chains in this list originate from one sample, sequenced in a study of CXCR3-negative and CXCR3-positive naive CD8 T cells. UMI labels and 5' RACE were used to prepare the TRB cDNA libraries. Reanalyzing the 5' RACE reads, TCRdb keeps one entry per CDR3 protein, without DNA. The specimen's table records over 150,000 distinct CDR3 sequences. These receptors lack a known antigen. Overall study findings and caveats: Relative to CXCR3-negative naive cells, CXCR3-positive naive cells had more hydrophobic TRB CDR3s.

The material sequenced was naive CXCR3+ CD8+ T cells from blood. Subset of the sample: CD45RO-CCR7+CD27+CD95- naive CD8+ T cells expressing CXCR3 (TNR3+). Receptors were obtained from a human donor in good health. Some clones in this sample may be carry-over from other donors' samples.

This rearrangement joins TRBV4-1 to TRBJ2-2; the TCRdb D gene call, TRBD2, has no DNA to confirm it. This CDR3 spans 15 amino acids. Germline V gene lookup returns CDR1 MGHRA and CDR2 YSYEKL. The CDR3 here is CASSQVQGGWTELFF.

J is TRBJ2-3 and V is TRBV11-2; TCRdb's assignment of TRBD2 cannot be checked, as there is no DNA. CDR1 and CDR2 (germline): SGHAT, FQNNGV. The CDR3 is 19 amino acids. This CDR3 is CASCGVLSGGGSLADTQYF. The full variable domain, with the rest looked up from reference TRBV11-2 and TRBJ2-3, is EAGVAQSPRYKIIEKRQSVAFWCNPISGHATLYWYQQILGQGPKLLIQFQNNGVVDDSQLPKDRFSAERLKGVDSTLKIQPAKLEDSAVYLCASCGVLSGGGSLADTQYFGPGTRLTVL.

The V and J genes are TRBV27 and TRBJ2-7; the D call of TRBD2 rests on TCRdb alone, since no DNA is present to check it. Per germline, CDR1 MNHEY and CDR2 SMNVEV (reference sequence). The CDR3 extends over 14 amino acids. CDR3 sequence: CASSLAPSGYEQYF.

The V call is TRBV7-9, the J call TRBJ2-1; there is no DNA to check the TCRdb D call of TRBD2. Germline V gene data show CDR1 as SEHNR and CDR2 as FQNEAQ (reference sequence). The CDR3 covers 14 residues. This CDR3 reads CASSTSAGYNEQFF. Combining the CDR3 with reference TRBV7-9 and TRBJ2-1 gives the whole variable domain DTGVSQNPRHKITKRGQNVTFRCDPISEHNRLYWYRQTLGQGPEFLTYFQNEAQLEKSRLLSDRFSAERPKGSFSTLEIQRTEQGDSAMYLCASSTSAGYNEQFFGPGTRLTVL.

The chain joins TRBV29-1 to TRBJ2-5; the D call of TRBD1 rests on TCRdb alone, since no DNA is present to check it. CDR1 and CDR2 from the germline V gene are SQVTM and ANQGSEA. This CDR3 region has 13 residues. The CDR3 is CSVPRGAGETQYF.

The J gene is TRBJ1-5, the V gene TRBV12-3 or TRBV12-4. This CDR3 contains 12 residues. The CDR3 spells CASSLGDQPQHF.

The V gene is TRBV27, the J gene TRBJ2-1; TCRdb's D gene call, TRBD1, goes unchecked for lack of DNA. Germline values: CDR1 MNHEY, CDR2 SMNVEV (reference sequence). The CDR3 has 15 amino acids. Here the CDR3 reads CASSLAPPGSLEQFF.

This chain connects TRBV15 to TRBJ2-1; the TRBD2 assignment by TCRdb is unverifiable without DNA. This CDR3 has 17 residues. Germline-derived CDR1 and CDR2 are LNHNV and YYDKDF (reference sequence). The CDR3 loop is CATSREGGLAEADEQFF.